These 8 T cell receptor beta chains originate from one sample sequenced in a study of cytomegalovirus exposure and HLA in healthy donors. 60 Vbeta and 13 Jbeta primers were used in PCR. Here immunoSEQ multiplex PCR was the method, and the copy in TCRdb shows in-frame clones only, minus some. The sample yields around 200,000 clones, approximately 79% seen once. The sample taken for sequencing was PBMCs. These receptors were collected from a woman aged 30 to 39 in good health and CMV-seropositive.

This clone has only one observation. The V and J genes are TRBV5-5 and TRBJ2-3; D call uncertain. Germline CDR1 and CDR2: SGHKS and YYEKEE (reference sequence). CDR3 length: 13 residues. The V end was cut by 2 bases, the J end by 0 bases, with 4 bases between. In DNA, the CDR3 is TGTGCCAGCAGCTTCAGGAGCACAGATACGCAGTATTTT. Its protein product is CASSFRSTDTQYF.

The chain recombines TRBV7-9 with TRBJ2-7; 8 bases match TRBD2. The V and J ends lost 1 base and 3 bases, in that order; junction bases with no gene match: 5. The length of the CDR3 is 15 residues. Germline CDR1 reads SEHNR; CDR2 reads FQNEAQ (reference sequence). CDR3 bases: TGTGCCAGCAGCTTAGGCTTCGGGAGGGACTACGAGCAGTACTTC. Protein product: CASSLGFGRDYEQYF.

The chain carries TRBV27 and TRBJ2-1, with unresolved D. The CDR3 is 13 amino acids. The germline gives CDR1 MNHEY, CDR2 SMNVEV (reference sequence). V was shortened by 3 bases and J by 9 bases, with 12 bases between the two germline ends. The CDR3 nucleotides are TGTGCCAGCAGTTTCAGAGCGCTGGGTGAGCAGTTCTTC. Its translation is CASSFRALGEQFF.

The gene calls are TRBV19 and TRBJ2-1, with TRBD2 as a possible D gene (6 bases). The CDR3 extends over 14 amino acids. Trimming left V 5 bases short and J 0 bases short, with 8 bases between. Germline CDR1 reads LNHDA; CDR2 reads SQIVND (reference sequence). The CDR3 coding sequence is TGTGCCAGTAGTGCCGGGAGCTCCTACAATGAGCAGTTCTTC. Translated, it gives CASSAGSSYNEQFF.

The chain couples TRBV6-1 to TRBJ2-7, with D perhaps matching TRBD2 (6 bases). Trimming removed 8 bases at V and 0 bases at J, with 11 bases between. This CDR3 spans 13 amino acids. The germline gives CDR1 MNHNS, CDR2 SASEGT. CDR3 amino acids: CASWAGSSYEQYF. The CDR3 region has the DNA TGTGCCAGCTGGGCGGGGAGCTCCTACGAGCAGTACTTC.

The CDR3 sequence is CASSFIRGYAYEQYF. In DNA, the CDR3 is TGTGCCAGCAGCTTCATTCGGGGATACGCCTACGAGCAGTACTTC. The chain combines TRBV7-2 with TRBJ2-7; D is perhaps TRBD2 (5 bases). The CDR3 is 15 residues long. V was cut by 3 bases and J by 2 bases, with 14 bases left in between. Germline-derived CDR1 and CDR2 are SGHTA and FQGNSA.

This rearrangement joins TRBV9 to TRBJ1-2, with 11 bases that match TRBD1. V was clipped by 0 bases and J by 6 bases; unmatched bases: 7. CDR3 size: 16 residues. In germline, CDR1 is SGDLS, CDR2 YYNGEE. CDR3 sequence reads: CASSVARDRGYDGYTF. The DNA for the CDR3 is TGTGCCAGCAGCGTAGCAAGGGACAGGGGGTATGATGGCTACACCTTC.

CDR3 sequence reads: CASGTGETSTRIQETQYF. CDR3 coding DNA: TGTGCCAGCGGAACGGGAGAGACTAGCACACGAATCCAAGAGACCCAGTACTTC. The chain combines TRBV9 with TRBJ2-5, with TRBD2 identical over 7 bases. V trimming: 7 bases; J trimming: 1 base; junction bases outside the gene matches: 19. This CDR3 contains 18 residues. Germline V gene lookup returns CDR1 SGDLS and CDR2 YYNGEE.